This TCR beta chain came from a study of cytomegalovirus exposure and HLA in healthy donors (dated by TCRdb to about 2017). Study-level background: An earlier analysis of about 530 of the donors reported over 250 Gb of sequence data and about 120 million unique TCR beta sequences obtained from about 180 million T cells. An early release that covered about 600 HLA-typed donors contained approximately 290 gigabases of sequencing data and tens of millions of unique TCR sequences. The later analysis used no new phenotypic data to find candidate immune exposures, relying instead on TCR beta sequences and their occurrence across donors. Both class I and class II loci were covered by HLA typing, at four-digit resolution. The aim of the study was to test whether cataloging public T cell receptors could identify signatures of past pathogen exposure. High-throughput TCR immunosequencing, statistical association of individual TCRs with disease status, and machine learning were combined to predict cytomegalovirus infection status. To decide whether each TCR beta V gene segment behaved as functional or pseudogenic, an earlier analysis of fewer than 750 of the donors relied on high-throughput TCR beta sequencing. Among the approximately 400 genotyped donors, 81% belonged to the genetic ancestry cluster associated with self-reported Caucasian donors. Genome-wide SNP genotypes for about three fifths of the roughly 670 donors were used in a later genetic analysis, which treated that subset as a discovery cohort. Among around 400 genotyped donors of the cohort, an average of roughly 230,000 unique TCR beta nucleotide sequences was sequenced per donor, of which about 18% were non-productive. All discovery cohort repertoires had been generated on a single sequencing platform. Typing coverage differed by locus: A, B, C, DRB1 and DQB1 were typed in about 620-630 donors, DQA1 in approximately 520, DPA1 in some 570, and DPB1 in 450 to 490. In addition to the first cohort of approximately 650 subjects, a separate validation cohort of 120 different subjects was used. Donor age, sex, ethnicity and CMV serostatus were compiled together with the repertoire data. To study patterns of TCR occurrence, a later analysis re-analyzed previously published TCR beta repertoires from around 700 donors and added high-resolution HLA genotyping. Four or five DR-DQ haplotypes were handled as single units for association and clustering because linkage in the cohort was strong. The study profiled the T cell repertoires of 550 to 700 subjects by immunosequencing and related them to cytomegalovirus serostatus. General study outcomes and caveats: A later genetic analysis reported fewer N-insertions in productive TCRs among donors in an Asian-associated ancestry cluster than the roughly 700-donor mean. Most CMV-associated TCR beta chains appeared to be HLA-restricted in a later analysis, and the HLA associations seemed to be driven largely by CMV exposure. The classifier was reported to diagnose cytomegalovirus status with high specificity and sensitivity in both the original and validation cohorts. A further reported finding was that TCR beta sequences accurately predicted the HLA-A and HLA-B alleles for most subjects in the first cohort. The presence/absence analyses assumed that sequencing depth was roughly uniform across donors, and that assumption may not be true. Strong co-occurrence of HLA alleles, especially DR and DQ, made assigning TCR associations to individual alleles difficult. Correlated functional status among segregating V segments might be attributable to linkage disequilibrium, but an unknown experimental factor could not be ruled out. In a later analysis, HLA-associated TCR beta chains were found to be more clonally expanded and to have lower generation probabilities than equally common non-associated chains. In this cohort, only TCR beta chains were sequenced, and detectable features were limited by the absence of alpha or paired-chain data. Immune exposure information for the cohort was limited to CMV serostatus. A later genetic analysis associated a missense DCLRE1C variant with V-gene and J-gene trimming of TCR beta chains, and an independent cohort replicated the association. The authors suggested that the approach could potentially be generalized to other disease states and immunological phenotypes. Across donors, most TCR sequences were observed very rarely, whereas some public TCRs were present in many individuals. A cluster of highly shared sequence variants was judged likely to be a technical artifact of the sequencing pipeline. Because some donors lacked HLA typing at each locus, the association tests relied only on the typed subset. In the study, around 160 TCR beta chains were listed as associated with cytomegalovirus. Approximately 16 rarely observed V segments, including chromosome 9 orphons, were excluded from the earlier analysis of approximately 600 of the donors because counts were too low. Some IMGT-functional V segments, including TRBV6-2 and TRBV6-3, could not be told apart with the 87-base-pair reads, so those segments were excluded. Specific HLA alleles were associated with roughly 17,000 TCR beta sequences at a false discovery rate of 0.05 in a later analysis. A few of the identified cytomegalovirus-associated TCR beta chains were confirmed in vitro to be specific for cytomegalovirus antigens. Broadly in line with IMGT annotations, most TCR beta V segments showed up in productive rearrangements about 87% or about 30% of the time in an earlier analysis of approximately 600 of the donors. In a later analysis, TCR association rates were found to vary across HLA loci, with the most associated TCRs seen for DRB1 alleles and the fewest for HLA-C alleles. According to a later analysis, parvovirus B19, influenza, CMV and Epstein-Barr virus appeared linked to several top co-occurrence clusters.

In total, roughly 670 healthy bone marrow donors made up the cohort. Cohort members were all nominally healthy when sampled, although unrecorded immune exposures were likely present. The donor was CMV seronegative and belonged to the group of over 350 seronegative cohort members. Every donor gave a peripheral blood sample, and the peripheral blood mononuclear cells from that sample were used for TCR beta sequencing. The Qiagen DNeasy Blood Extraction Kit was used to extract genomic DNA from the blood cell samples. The library came from the immunoSEQ multiplex PCR assay. The multiplex PCR relied on a mix of 60 forward primers for TCR Vbeta segments and 13 reverse primers for TCR Jbeta segments. The CDR3 region of rearranged TCR beta genes was amplified from genomic DNA by a multiplex PCR assay. The Illumina HiSeq System was used to sequence the amplified TCR beta libraries as 87-base-pair reads. In the paper's pipeline: A later analysis counted some 80 million unique TCR beta chains across the 670 or so repertoires, and some 12 million of these chains were shared by at least two donors. Raw reads were error-corrected and collapsed into unique sequences with a nearest-neighbor algorithm that merged closely related sequences to remove PCR and sequencing errors. V, D and J gene segments were assigned by aligning CDR3 sequences to IMGT reference sequences. Each retained sequence needed at least a six-nucleotide match to both a V gene segment and a J gene segment. Rearrangements were called productive when the CDR3 lacked stop codons and stayed in frame with V and J; all others were non-productive. CDR3 was defined according to IMGT convention as the region running from the second conserved V-encoded cysteine to the conserved J-encoded phenylalanine. In an earlier analysis of around 640 of the donors, sequences lacking an unambiguous match to a single V gene segment were excluded. In an earlier analysis of 450 to 750 of the donors, a V segment was called functional when productive rearrangements were above 56.7%, and segregating when the standard deviation between donors exceeded 5%. To diagnose cytomegalovirus status from the catalog of TCR beta chain sequences, a statistical classification framework was built. V and J gene assignment, in a later analysis, came from comparing TCR nucleotide sequences with IMGT/GENE-DB human TR gene sequences. A later analysis assigned CDR3 sequences and most-parsimonious VDJ recombination scenarios with the TCRdist pipeline. In a later analysis, every TCR beta chain was defined by the combination of its CDR3 amino acid sequence and its V-gene family, and reads without a unique V-gene family were dropped. In a later analysis, 500 to 650 highly shared, low-generation-probability nucleotide sequences were removed to address suspected cross-contamination and a sequencing artifact. In a later analysis, a clonal expansion index for each public chain was calculated from normalized within-repertoire ranks of inferred template counts. In a later analysis, generation probabilities were computed with a VDJ recombination model fitted to out-of-frame rearrangements, and the resulting probabilities were checked against IGoR. Hypergeometric tests were used in a later analysis to score TCR-TCR, TCR-HLA and TCR-CMV co-occurrence, with a repertoire-size bias correction applied to the TCR pairs. False discovery rates were estimated in a later analysis by permuting HLA or CMV assignments 20 times. In a later analysis, co-occurring TCRs were grouped with DBSCAN, and TCRdist sequence similarity was added when clustering was performed within HLA-allele-positive subsets. Co-occurrence clustering excluded repertoires with fewer than 30,000 or more than 120,000 public chains, plus five with anomalous nucleotide sharing. The clones in this table, taken by TCRdb from immuneACCESS, are in-frame only. Not every clone is retained; where verified, under half of the shortfall comes from an unresolved V gene, and the cause of the rest is unknown. That table supplies the V and J calls and clone size; D and trimming were determined from the DNA. The sample profile shows about 95,000 clones; over 70% of them were found once. Approximately 5% of the sample is in the top ten clones.

Concerning this clone: Its antigen target is currently unknown. Qualities for individual bases were not recorded, and no much larger clone is one base off.

The CDR3 runs 13 amino acids, cysteine and phenylalanine included. The CDR3 DNA has 39 bases and is translated from base 1. Trimming accounts for 0 bases at V and 10 bases at J, while the number of junction bases matched to no gene is 2. The germline V gene gives CDR1 as SGHRS and CDR2 as YFSETQ. Sequencing was done on a sample of PBMCs. This clonotype was obtained from a woman aged 40 to 50 in good health and CMV-seronegative. The chain joins TRBV5-1 to TRBJ2-1, with TRBD2 identical over 9 junction bases. CDR3 region: CASSLGLAGEQFF. The bases are TGCGCCAGCAGCTTGGGCCTAGCGGGGGAGCAGTTCTTC.